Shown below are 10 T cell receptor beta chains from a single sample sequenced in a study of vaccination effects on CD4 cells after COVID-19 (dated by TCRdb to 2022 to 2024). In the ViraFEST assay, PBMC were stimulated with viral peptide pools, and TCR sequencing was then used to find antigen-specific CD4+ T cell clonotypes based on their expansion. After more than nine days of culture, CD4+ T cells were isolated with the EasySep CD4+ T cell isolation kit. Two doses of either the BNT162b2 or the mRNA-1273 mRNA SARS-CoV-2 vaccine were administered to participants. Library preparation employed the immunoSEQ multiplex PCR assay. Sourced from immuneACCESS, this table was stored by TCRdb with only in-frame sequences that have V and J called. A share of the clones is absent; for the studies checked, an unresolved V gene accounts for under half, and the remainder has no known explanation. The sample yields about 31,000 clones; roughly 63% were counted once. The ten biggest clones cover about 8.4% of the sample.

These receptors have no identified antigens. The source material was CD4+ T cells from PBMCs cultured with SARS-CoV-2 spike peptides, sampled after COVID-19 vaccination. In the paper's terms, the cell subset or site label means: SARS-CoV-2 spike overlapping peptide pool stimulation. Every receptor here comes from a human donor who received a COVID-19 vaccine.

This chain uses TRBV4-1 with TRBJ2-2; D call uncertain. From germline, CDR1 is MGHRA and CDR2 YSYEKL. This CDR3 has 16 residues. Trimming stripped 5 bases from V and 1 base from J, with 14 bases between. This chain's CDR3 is CASSIHQPGNTGELFF. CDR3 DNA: TGCGCCAGCAGCATACACCAACCGGGGAACACCGGGGAGCTGTTTTTT.

The CDR3 DNA follows: TGTGCCAGCAGCCAATCCACCCTGGACACTGAAGCTTTCTTT. Protein sequence: CASSQSTLDTEAFF. The gene calls are TRBV3-1 (or the pseudogene TRBV3-2) and TRBJ1-1; no reliable D call. The germline CDR1 and CDR2 sequences are LGHDT and YNNKEL (reference sequence). The ends were cut back, 2 bases at V and 3 bases at J, with 10 bases in the middle. The CDR3 consists of 14 residues.

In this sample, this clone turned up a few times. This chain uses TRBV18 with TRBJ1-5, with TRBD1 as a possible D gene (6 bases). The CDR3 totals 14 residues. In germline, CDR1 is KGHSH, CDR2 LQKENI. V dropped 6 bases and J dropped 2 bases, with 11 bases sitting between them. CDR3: CASSEGGGNQPQHF. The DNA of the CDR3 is TGTGCCAGCTCCGAAGGGGGAGGCAATCAGCCCCAGCATTTT.

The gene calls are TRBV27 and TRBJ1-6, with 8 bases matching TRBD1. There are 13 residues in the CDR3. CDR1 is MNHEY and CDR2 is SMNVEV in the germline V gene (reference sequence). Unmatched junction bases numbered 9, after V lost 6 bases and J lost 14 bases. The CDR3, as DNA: TGTGCCAGCAGACTCACAGGGGGGGCATCCCTCCACTTT. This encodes CASRLTGGASLHF.

CDR3 nucleotide sequence: TGCGCCAGCAGCCAAGAGGGGGGAGTAGGGTACGAGCAGTACTTC. Protein product: CASSQEGGVGYEQYF. The chain has TRBV4-1 and TRBJ2-7; possibly TRBD2 for D (6 bases). V was cut by 0 bases and J by 4 bases, with 13 bases left in between. Germline assignment: CDR1 MGHRA and CDR2 YSYEKL. The CDR3 is made up of 15 amino acids.

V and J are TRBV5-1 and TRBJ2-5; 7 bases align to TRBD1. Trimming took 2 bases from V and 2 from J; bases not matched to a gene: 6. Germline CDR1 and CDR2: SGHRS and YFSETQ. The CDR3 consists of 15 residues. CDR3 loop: CASSFNPGGQETQYF. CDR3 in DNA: TGCGCCAGCAGCTTCAATCCAGGGGGACAAGAGACCCAGTACTTC.

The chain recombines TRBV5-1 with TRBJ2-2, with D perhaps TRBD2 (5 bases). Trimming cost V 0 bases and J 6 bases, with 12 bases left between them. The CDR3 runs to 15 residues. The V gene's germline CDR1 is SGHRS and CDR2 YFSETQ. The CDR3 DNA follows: TGCGCCAGCAGCTTGGCCTTCGGGGTTCCCGGGGAGCTGTTTTTT. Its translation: CASSLAFGVPGELFF.

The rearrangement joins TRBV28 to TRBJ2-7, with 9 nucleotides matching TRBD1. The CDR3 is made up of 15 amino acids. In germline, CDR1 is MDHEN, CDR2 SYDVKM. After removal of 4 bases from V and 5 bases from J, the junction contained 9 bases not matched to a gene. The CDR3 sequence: CASSSAGTGSHEQYF. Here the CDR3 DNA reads TGTGCCAGCAGTTCCGCCGGGACAGGGTCGCACGAGCAGTACTTC.

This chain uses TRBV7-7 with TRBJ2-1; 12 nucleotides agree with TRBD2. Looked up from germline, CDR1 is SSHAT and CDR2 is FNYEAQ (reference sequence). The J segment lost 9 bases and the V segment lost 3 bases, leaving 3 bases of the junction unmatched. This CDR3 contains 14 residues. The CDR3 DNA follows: TGTGCCAGCAGCTTGGAACTAGCGGGGGGTGAGCAGTTCTTC. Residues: CASSLELAGGEQFF.

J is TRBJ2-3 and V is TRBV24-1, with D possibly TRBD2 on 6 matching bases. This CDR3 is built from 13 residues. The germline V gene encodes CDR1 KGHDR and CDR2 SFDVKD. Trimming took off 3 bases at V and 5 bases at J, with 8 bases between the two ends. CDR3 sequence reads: CATSDVGGDTQYF. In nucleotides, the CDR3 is TGTGCCACCAGTGATGTGGGGGGAGATACGCAGTATTTT.